This T cell receptor (beta chain) emerged from a study of monozygotic twins with inflammatory bowel disease. Per germline, CDR1 SGHVS and CDR2 FQNEAQ. This CDR3 comprises 18 residues. Input per TCR library consisted of 3500 ng of total RNA. With the 5' RACE reads reprocessed, TCRdb shows one record per CDR3 protein and no DNA. Its table records around 190,000 distinct CDR3 sequences. The sequenced sample consisted of blood. The chain has TRBV7-8 and TRBJ2-6; TCRdb proposes TRBD1, but this gene call is untestable without DNA. This sequence was found in a human donor with ulcerative colitis or Crohn's disease, or a healthy co-twin of an affected twin (not recorded which). The CDR3 loop is CASSLVSPTTHGANVLTF.